What follows is one TCR beta chain and its context. The sample is drawn from a study of blood T cell repertoires in COVID-19. Study summary: The study drew acute and convalescent COVID-19 samples from the United States, Italy and Spain. Sample material is recorded as cDNA or gDNA derived from T cells, B-cell-depleted T cells, or PBMCs.

Original handling: Amplifying reference gene primers gave estimates of nucleated cell counts. Produced via immunoSEQ multiplex PCR; TCRdb's table is partial and in-frame only. V, J and clone size are taken as reported in that table, and D and trimming were inferred from the DNA itself. This table holds roughly 250,000 clones, approximately 86% found once. With 5 bases removed from V and 7 bases from J, the gap between germline ends came to 14 bases. Germline-derived CDR1 and CDR2 are SGHAT and FQNNGV. CDR3 length equals 13 residues. The sequence came from a woman in her thirties with acute or convalescent COVID-19. Sequenced: peripheral blood. V gene TRBV11-2 combines with J gene TRBJ1-1, with a weak D call TRBD1 (6 bases). The DNA for the CDR3 is TGTGCCAGCAGCGTTAAAAGGACAGTTGAAGCTTTCTTT. Amino acid sequence: CASSVKRTVEAFF.